This T cell receptor (beta chain) was retrieved from a study of T cell repertoires in cytomegalovirus infection (dated by TCRdb to 2018 to 2020). Regarding the complete study: The peptide stimulations were aimed at well-studied HLA-B-restricted epitopes as well as recently identified HLA-C-restricted CMV epitopes, whose presentation resists viral immunomodulation. Because public TCR beta signatures pointed to carriage of CMV infection together with the matching HLA type, the HLA type of each donor mattered for the analysis.

Data came from an Illumina HiSeq 1500. In TCRdb, the public reads were trimmed at Q25 with fastp and aligned with MiXCR, with productive beta chains retained. Every entry covers one CDR3 protein and lists the most common genes and DNA from its rows. This sample gives fewer than 1,000,000 distinct CDR3 sequences in total; roughly 30% of them show up just once. The top ten constitute around an eighth of the sample. This clonotype has just a few counts. Its antigen specificity is not known. Base qualities are not recorded, but no much larger clone differs from it by a single base. The research as a whole found: In the ex vivo response, HLA-C-restricted CMV-specific TCR beta clonotypes were dominant, and in two of eight donors the single most frequent clonotype came from this HLA-C-restricted group. Carriers of CMV infection plus the relevant HLA type were discriminated by the cumulative frequency of public TCR beta family members in the study cohort and in an independent roughly 400-donor cohort.

Taken from cysteine to phenylalanine, the CDR3 has 15 residues. Only the CDR3 part of the read is kept: 45 bases, read in frame from the first base. V is shortened by 6 bases, J by 2 bases, and the region joining them spans 17 bases. CDR1 is given as MDHEN and CDR2 as SYDVKM, both from the germline V gene. The meaning of the sample's treatment or condition label: in vitro stimulation with specific CMV peptide epitopes to enrich CMV-specific T cells. Material: cultured CD8+ T cells from PBMCs, obtained from culture after CMV antigen stimulation. The origin of this receptor is a human donor in good health (CMV status not recorded). Some clones in this sample may be carry-over from other donors' samples. The rearranged chain carries TRBV28 and TRBJ2-7; TRBD1 is a weak D gene call, 6 bases matching. The nucleotides read TGTGCCAGCAGCCGGCCCGGGACACCAGCCTACGAGCAGTACTTC. This encodes CASSRPGTPAYEQYF.